The entry below describes one TCR beta chain. The data were obtained in a study of identical twins. TCRdb reprocessed the 5' RACE reads via MiXCR and lists one record per CDR3 protein. The sample yields around 470,000 distinct CDR3 sequences, around 14% seen once. The sample also formed part of further work on yellow fever vaccine responses in identical twins.

This receptor was taken from a woman aged 18-29 years in good health. Input material: CD4+ T cells sorted from blood.

The DNA of the CDR3 is TGTGCCTGGAGTGTAGGCGGGGGGTACAATGAGCAGTTCTTC. Its translation is CAWSVGGGYNEQFF. The chain carries TRBV30 and TRBJ2-1, with 8 bases lining up with TRBD2. CDR3 length: 14 amino acids. Trimming took 0 bases from V and 4 from J; bases not matched to a gene: 2. CDR1 GTSNPN and CDR2 SVGIG come from the germline V gene (reference sequence).